These 22 T cell receptor beta chains were sequenced from one sample in a study of metastatic and nonmetastatic thyroid tumors (TCRdb year 2020). Receptors were amplified or captured by PCR. TCRdb shows the sequencer as Illumina HiSeq 4000. Using fastp trimming at Q25 and MiXCR clonotype assembly, TCRdb reanalyzed the public sequencing data and kept in-frame beta chains. The sample yields 30,000 or so clones; 16% were counted once. The ten biggest clones cover 3.5% to 4.5% of the sample. No treatment had been received by any patient before thyroid surgery. Specimen: blood. The source is a female donor with papillary thyroid cancer or a benign thyroid nodule (not recorded which). Some clones in this sample may be carry-over from other donors' samples.

In this sample, this clone turned up a few times. A much larger clone sits a single nucleotide away, making a read error possible. The rearrangement joins TRBV29-1 to TRBJ1-2; possibly TRBD1 for D (5 bases). Trimming pared 4 bases from V and 7 bases from J, leaving 16 bases between. Germline CDR1 and CDR2: SQVTM and ANQGSEA. The CDR3 runs to 13 residues. The CDR3 loop reads CSVAGREGSGYTF. CDR3 nucleotide sequence: TGCAGCGTTGCGGGGCGGGAAGGTAGTGGCTACACCTTC.

This clone showed up many times. The chain joins TRBV3-1 to TRBJ2-6; weak D call: TRBD1 (5 bases). Per germline, CDR1 LGHDT and CDR2 YNNKEL (reference sequence). V lost 3 bases and J 1 base, leaving 10 bases between the germline ends. The CDR3 sequence is 16 residues long. DNA of the CDR3: TGTGCCAGCAGCCAGACCAGGGTTTCTGGGGCCAACGTCCTGACTTTC. Protein product: CASSQTRVSGANVLTF.

Ten or more counts support this clone. This sequence joins TRBV30 and TRBJ2-3, with 8 bases aligning to TRBD2. Germline CDR1 is GTSNPN and CDR2 is SVGIG (reference sequence). This CDR3 has 13 residues. After removal of 2 bases from V and 10 bases from J, the junction contained 8 bases not matched to a gene. The CDR3 DNA sequence: TGTGCCTGGAGTTCCCAAAGCGGGAGTGCGCAGTATTTT. It encodes CAWSSQSGSAQYF.

This clone was seen a handful of times. This chain connects TRBV19 to TRBJ2-7; D is tentatively TRBD1 or TRBD2 (5 bases each). The V and J ends lost 6 bases and 7 bases respectively, with 10 bases between them. The V gene's germline CDR1 is LNHDA and CDR2 SQIVND (reference sequence). There are 11 residues in the CDR3. CDR3 nucleotides: TGTGCCAGTAGAGTGGGGGAGGAGCAGTACTTC. It codes for CASRVGEEQYF.

This clone showed up many times. This rearrangement joins TRBV20-1 to TRBJ2-1; the D gene is possibly TRBD2 (6 bases). Trimming removed 6 bases from V and 8 bases from J, with 20 bases in between. Germline values: CDR1 DFQATT, CDR2 SNEGSKA (reference sequence). The CDR3 is 14 amino acids. In DNA form, the CDR3 reads TGCAGTGCGGGGAGGATGGCGGGACGGGATGAGCAGTTCTTC. Translated: CSAGRMAGRDEQFF.

As for this clone: It may be a read error: a sequence one base away is much more abundant. This rearrangement joins TRBV3-1 to TRBJ1-1; D remains ambiguous. The length of the CDR3 is 14 residues. V lost 5 bases to trimming and J lost 3 bases, with 13 bases between them. Germline V gene data show CDR1 as LGHDT and CDR2 as YNNKEL (reference sequence). Written as DNA, the CDR3 is TGTGCCAGCAGCGAGGCCCCGGTTGACACTGAAGCTTTCTTT. Protein sequence: CASSEAPVDTEAFF. Complete variable domain (other parts from reference TRBV3-1 and TRBJ1-1): DTAVSQTPKYLVTQMGNDKSIKCEQNLGHDTMYWYKQDSKKFLKIMFSYNNKELIINETVPNRFSPKSPDKAHLNLHINSLELGDSAVYFCASSEAPVDTEAFFGQGTRLTVV.

This clone was recorded many times. This rearrangement joins TRBV5-1 to TRBJ1-1; the D is unclear. The CDR3 spans 13 residues. Per germline, CDR1 SGHRS and CDR2 YFSETQ. V was clipped by 6 bases and J by 1 base, with 10 bases between them. The CDR3: CASTPTGNTEAFF. CDR3 bases: TGCGCCAGCACCCCCACCGGGAACACTGAAGCTTTCTTT.

This clone was counted many times. V and J are TRBV28 and TRBJ2-5; possibly TRBD1 for D (6 bases). V was pared by 6 bases and J by 2 bases, with 10 bases between. CDR3 length: 13 residues. CDR1 and CDR2 (germline): MDHEN, SYDVKM. The CDR3 region is CASSGTLQETQYF. The DNA for the CDR3 is TGTGCCAGCAGCGGGACATTGCAAGAGACCCAGTACTTC.

This clone showed up many times. An end of the junction does not agree with germline; a read error may underlie this. This chain links TRBV4-2 with TRBJ2-1; 9 bases map to TRBD2. The CDR3 has 18 amino acids. Germline V lookup: CDR1 LGHNA, CDR2 YNFKEQ. The CDR3 bases are TGTGCCAGCAGCCAAGAAGGCCCCGGGACTAGCCCTCACAATAAGCAGTTCTTC. It is translated as CASSQEGPGTSPHNKQFF.

This clone has at least ten counts. The V and J genes are TRBV6-1 and TRBJ1-5, with D perhaps TRBD1 (6 bases). Per the germline V gene, CDR1 is MNHNS and CDR2 is SASEGT. This CDR3 comprises 15 residues. The V end was cut by 11 bases, the J end by 1 base, with 18 bases between. Here the CDR3 reads CASWKGGSSNQPQHF. In DNA form, the CDR3 reads TGTGCCTCTTGGAAGGGGGGGTCCAGCAATCAGCCCCAGCATTTT.

This clone is judged medium-sized. The V and J genes are TRBV6-5 and TRBJ2-7; 11 bases agree with TRBD1. The V and J ends lost 2 bases and 2 bases, in that order; junction bases with no gene match: 2. Germline V gene data show CDR1 as MNHEY and CDR2 as SVGAGI. CDR3 size: 15 residues. The chain's CDR3 is CASSYGTGGPYEQYF. The CDR3 coding sequence is TGTGCCAGCAGTTACGGGACAGGGGGTCCCTACGAGCAGTACTTC.

This clone was counted many times. The chain recombines TRBV9 with TRBJ2-2; no clear D gene. CDR3 size: 14 residues. V was trimmed by 0 bases and J by 1 base, leaving 4 bases between them. The V gene's germline CDR1 is SGDLS and CDR2 YYNGEE. CDR3 nucleotide sequence: TGTGCCAGCAGCGTAGGCCAGAACACCGGGGAGCTGTTTTTT. Its protein is CASSVGQNTGELFF.

Of note for this clone: This sequence may be a read error, since a much larger clone differs from it by one base. The chain links TRBV7-9 to TRBJ2-1; D not certain. This CDR3 spans 12 amino acids. The V end lost 5 bases, the J end lost 10 bases, and 12 bases lay between the germline ends. Germline V lookup: CDR1 SEHNR, CDR2 FQNEAQ (reference sequence). This CDR3 is CASSTQLLEQFF. CDR3 in DNA: TGTGCCAGCAGCACCCAGCTTCTCGAGCAGTTCTTC.

This clone was seen ten or more times. The rearrangement links TRBV20-1 to TRBJ2-3, with no clear D. The CDR3 loop spans 10 amino acids. Germline V CDR1 and CDR2: DFQATT, SNEGSKA (reference sequence). Deletions cut 3 bases from V and 6 bases from J, with 4 bases between. CDR3 sequence reads: CSARADTQYF. DNA of the CDR3: TGCAGTGCTAGGGCGGATACGCAGTATTTT.

This clone was observed at least ten times. A much larger clone differs from this one at a single base, so this may be a read error. This chain uses TRBV11-2 with TRBJ2-7; 9 bases are a match to TRBD1. This CDR3 region has 15 residues. Per the germline V gene, CDR1 is SGHAT and CDR2 is FQNNGV. V was clipped by 8 bases and J by 5 bases; unmatched bases: 13. This CDR3 is CASATLGRTGDEQYF. CDR3 coding DNA: TGTGCCAGCGCCACTTTGGGGAGGACAGGGGACGAGCAGTACTTC.

This clone was seen many times. The J gene is TRBJ2-5, the V gene TRBV24-1; D gene ambiguous. Trimming removed 5 bases at V and 4 bases at J, with 10 bases between. CDR3 length: 13 residues. Germline V gene sequence: CDR1 KGHDR, CDR2 SFDVKD. The CDR3 nucleotides are TGTGCCACCAGTGGGTGGCCGCTAGAGACCCAGTACTTC. It encodes CATSGWPLETQYF.

Within the sample, this clone is medium-sized. The V gene is TRBV27, the J gene TRBJ2-1; tentatively, D is TRBD2 (6 bases). The germline gives CDR1 MNHEY, CDR2 SMNVEV (reference sequence). The V gene lost 5 bases and the J gene lost 0 bases, with 17 bases spanning the gap. CDR3 size: 17 residues. The CDR3 is CASSPGASVISYNEQFF. The CDR3, as DNA: TGTGCCAGCAGTCCAGGCGCTAGCGTTATCTCCTACAATGAGCAGTTCTTC.

In its sample, this clone was seen many times. The rearrangement links TRBV5-1 to TRBJ2-3, with 8 bases lining up with TRBD2. V trimming: 1 base; J trimming: 4 bases; junction bases outside the gene matches: 2. Germline V gives CDR1 SGHRS, CDR2 YFSETQ. The CDR3 is 14 amino acids. The CDR3 loop reads CASSLTGGPDTQYF. In DNA, the CDR3 is TGCGCCAGCAGCTTGACGGGAGGGCCAGATACGCAGTATTTT.

This clone was observed a few times. This sequence joins TRBV19 and TRBJ2-5; D call uncertain. There are 14 residues in the CDR3. Germline V CDR1 and CDR2: LNHDA, SQIVND (reference sequence). Trimming removed 1 base at V and 1 base at J, with 7 bases between. In DNA, the CDR3 is TGTGCCAGTAGTATAGTAGGGCTCCAAGAGACCCAGTACTTC. Translation gives CASSIVGLQETQYF.

This clone has a count of ten or more. The rearrangement links TRBV20-1 to TRBJ2-1; D remains ambiguous. The V gene lost 3 bases and the J gene lost 5 bases, with 5 bases spanning the gap. Germline CDR1 DFQATT, CDR2 SNEGSKA (reference sequence). The CDR3 totals 11 residues. The CDR3 sequence is CSARINNEQFF. The DNA of the CDR3 is TGCAGTGCTAGGATTAACAATGAGCAGTTCTTC.

This clone has a count of ten or more. Here the CDR3 reads CASSKGLTYEQYF. The CDR3 DNA is TGTGCCAGCAGCAAGGGACTAACTTACGAGCAGTACTTC. The chain links TRBV14 to TRBJ2-7; 7 nucleotides line up with TRBD2. Germline V gene sequence: CDR1 SGHDN, CDR2 FVKESK. V was pared by 5 bases and J by 4 bases, with 5 bases of the junction left unmatched. The CDR3 is 13 amino acids.

The rearrangement joins TRBV20-1 to TRBJ2-7, with 9 bases that match TRBD1. J gave up 1 base and V 3 bases, and 1 base lay outside the gene matches. Germline V gene sequence: CDR1 DFQATT, CDR2 SNEGSKA (reference sequence). This CDR3 contains 13 residues. CDR3 region: CSARGQGSYEQYF. The CDR3 coding sequence is TGCAGTGCTAGGGGACAGGGTTCCTACGAGCAGTACTTC.